A selection of T cell receptor beta chains follows, all from one sample in a study of cytomegalovirus exposure and HLA in healthy donors. Clones were sequenced by immunoSEQ multiplex PCR, and TCRdb holds only the in-frame ones, with some missing. The sample carries about 97,000 clones, around 9.6% recorded once. Sequences were obtained from PBMCs. These receptors originate from a man aged 50-60 years in good health and CMV-seropositive. CDR3s include the opening cysteine and the closing phenylalanine or tryptophan. D genes are given only for firm matches. Only some rows state a clone size, as once, few, many or a class for expanded clones.

TRBV7-2	TRBJ1-6	NA	NA	CASSPFVGAGNSPLHF	TGTGCCAGCAGCCCGTTCGTGGGGGCTGGGAATTCACCCCTCCACTTT
TRBV5-6	TRBJ1-3	NA	NA	CASSLELLTGPGNTIYF	TGTGCCAGCAGCTTGGAGCTCCTTACAGGGCCTGGAAACACCATATATTTT
TRBV11-3	TRBJ2-3	NA	TRBD1	CASSLTGSTDTQYF	TGTGCCAGCAGCTTGACAGGGAGCACAGATACGCAGTATTTT
TRBV7-3	TRBJ2-1	few	TRBD1	CASSSDRGNEQFF	TGTGCCAGCAGCTCGGACAGGGGCAATGAGCAGTTCTTC
TRBV5-5	TRBJ1-3	few	NA	CASSLGPGSGNTIYF	TGTGCCAGCAGCTTGGGTCCCGGGTCCGGAAACACCATATATTTT
TRBV7-2	TRBJ2-5	NA	NA	CASSLRRGFSGETQYF	TGTGCCAGCAGCTTAAGAAGAGGGTTCTCGGGGGAGACCCAGTACTTC
TRBV9	TRBJ1-1	NA	TRBD1	CASSVGQGKGEAFF	TGTGCCAGCAGCGTGGGACAGGGCAAGGGTGAAGCTTTCTTT
TRBV9	TRBJ2-1	NA	NA	CASSASGQTHNEQFF	TGTGCCAGCAGCGCTTCGGGACAAACCCACAATGAGCAGTTCTTC
TRBV6-1	TRBJ2-5	NA	TRBD1	CASRQGGGETQYF	TGTGCCAGCAGACAGGGGGGTGGAGAGACCCAGTACTTC
TRBV10-3	TRBJ1-1	NA	TRBD1	CAIEPGQLNTEAFF	TGTGCCATTGAACCGGGACAGCTGAACACTGAAGCTTTCTTT
TRBV27	TRBJ2-2	few	NA	CASSLFFAEPTGELFF	TGTGCCAGCAGTTTATTTTTCGCAGAACCAACCGGGGAGCTGTTTTTT
TRBV9	TRBJ1-1	NA	NA	CASSASGTMNTEAFF	TGTGCCAGCAGCGCCTCCGGGACAATGAACACTGAAGCTTTCTTT
TRBV2	TRBJ1-5	NA	NA	CASGQPYSNQPQHF	TGTGCCAGCGGGCAGCCGTATAGCAATCAGCCCCAGCATTTT
TRBV7-3	TRBJ2-2	few	NA	CASSLITGELFF	TGTGCCAGCAGCTTAATAACCGGGGAGCTGTTTTTT
TRBV9	TRBJ2-6	few	NA	CASGGTFPPYSGANVLTF	TGTGCCAGCGGGGGCACATTCCCCCCCTATTCTGGGGCCAACGTCCTGACTTTC
TRBV30	TRBJ2-1	few	TRBD2	CAWSPSGRVEQFF	TGTGCCTGGAGTCCAAGCGGGAGGGTTGAGCAGTTCTTC
TRBV30	TRBJ1-5	few	TRBD1	CAWGDRGNQPQHF	TGTGCCTGGGGAGACAGGGGCAATCAGCCCCAGCATTTT
TRBV7-6	TRBJ2-2	few	TRBD2	CASSSSGRSFTGELFF	TGTGCCAGCAGCTCGAGCGGGAGGAGTTTCACCGGGGAGCTGTTTTTT
TRBV6-1	TRBJ1-3	NA	TRBD1	CASRDRGLSGNTIYF	TGTGCCAGCAGGGACAGGGGCCTCTCTGGAAACACCATATATTTT